Listed below are T cell receptor beta chains from one sample, sequenced in a study of blood T cell repertoires in COVID-19. Sequencing used immunoSEQ multiplex PCR; TCRdb keeps in-frame clones, though not all of them. The top ten hold 8.6% of the sample, which has 180,000 or so clones, 60% to 85% seen once. The sample comprised peripheral blood. The receptors originated from a woman in her forties or fifties with active or convalescent COVID-19. CDR3s leave out the opening cysteine and the closing phenylalanine or tryptophan. D genes are given only for firm matches.

D	J	V	length	CDR3
TRBD1	TRBJ2-7	TRBV28	14	ASSLHRDRVSYEQY
TRBD1	TRBJ1-2	TRBV12-3/TRBV12-4	11	ASSPGQGGGYT
TRBD2	TRBJ2-2	TRBV7-3	14	ASSSGLAGEGGELF
TRBD1	TRBJ1-5	TRBV7-8	13	ASSPTGTGGVAQH
-	TRBJ1-2	TRBV20-1	11	SASGRTGYGYT
-	TRBJ2-3	TRBV27	13	ASSPYKGITDTQY
-	TRBJ1-1	TRBV5-5	12	ASSLSHGVTEAF
TRBD1	TRBJ1-2	TRBV29-1	12	SVEGTGPNYGYT
-	TRBJ2-1	TRBV18	14	ASSPSIGQSYNEQF
TRBD1	TRBJ2-1	TRBV19	11	ASNPGQYNEQF
-	TRBJ2-2	TRBV7-3	13	ASSPSPRGTGELF
-	TRBJ1-1	TRBV7-2	12	ASSLGPGNTEAF
-	TRBJ1-1	TRBV30	11	AWSPLLNTEAF
TRBD1	TRBJ2-7	TRBV7-2	14	ASSPPGPTGAVEQY
TRBD1	TRBJ1-1	TRBV7-8	12	ASSWTGEGTEAF
TRBD1	TRBJ1-6	TRBV18	12	ASSPGTGNSPLH
TRBD1	TRBJ1-5	TRBV19	13	ASSIPGQGAGPQH